This record looks at one T cell receptor (beta chain) sequence and its context. The data were taken from a study of blood T cell repertoires in COVID-19. About the study: T cells, B-cell-depleted T cells, or PBMCs supplied cDNA or gDNA.

In germline, CDR1 is MDHEN, CDR2 SYDVKM. Trimming left V 7 bases short and J 0 bases short, with 7 bases between. CDR3 size: 13 residues. In the source study's methods: The authors estimated nucleated cell counts from reference gene primer amplification. Method: immunoSEQ multiplex PCR; TCRdb's copy keeps in-frame clones and lacks some. V and J calls and clone size follow that table, whereas D and trimming were derived from the DNA. The sample yields fewer than 500,000 clones, roughly 85% seen once. The clonotype originates from a woman in her 30s with active or convalescent COVID-19. The sample was peripheral blood. The chain combines TRBV28 with TRBJ2-1; D unclear. In DNA, the CDR3 is TGTGCCAGCACGCCGAGCTCCTACAATGAGCAGTTCTTC. Translating it yields CASTPSSYNEQFF. The full variable domain, completed using reference TRBV28 and TRBJ2-1, is DVKVTQSSRYLVKRTGEKVFLECVQDMDHENMFWYRQDPGLGLRLIYFSYDVKMKEKGDIPEGYSVSREKKERFSLILESASTNQTSMYLCASTPSSYNEQFFGPGTRLTVL.